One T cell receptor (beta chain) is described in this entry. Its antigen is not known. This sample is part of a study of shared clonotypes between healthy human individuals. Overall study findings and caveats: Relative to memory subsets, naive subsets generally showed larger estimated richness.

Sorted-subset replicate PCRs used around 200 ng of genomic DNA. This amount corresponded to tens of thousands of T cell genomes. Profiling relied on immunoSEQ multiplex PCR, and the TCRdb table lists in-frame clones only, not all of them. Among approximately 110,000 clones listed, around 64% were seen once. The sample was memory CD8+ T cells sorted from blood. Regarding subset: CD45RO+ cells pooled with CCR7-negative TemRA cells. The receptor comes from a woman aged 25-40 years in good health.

The DNA of the CDR3 is TGTGCCAGCAGTGCGCAGGGGGACACCGGGGAGCTGTTTTTT. This sequence encodes CASSAQGDTGELFF. The chain has TRBV6-6 and TRBJ2-2, with TRBD1 matching over 7 bases. With V trimmed by 5 bases and J by 3 bases, 3 bases remained unmatched. CDR1 MNHNY and CDR2 SVGAGI come from the germline V gene (reference sequence). This CDR3 is built from 14 residues.